This T cell receptor (beta chain) comes out of a study of blood T cell repertoires in COVID-19. The wider study: Samples taken during acute and convalescent COVID-19 were collected in the United States, Italy and Spain. In each case, the material was cDNA or gDNA derived from T cells, B-cell-depleted T cells, or PBMCs.

Germline CDR1 reads MNHEY; CDR2 reads SMNVEV (reference sequence). The V segment lost 6 bases and the J segment 5 bases; nucleotides outside the gene matches: 3. The CDR3 sequence is 13 residues long. Per the original data handling: Reference gene primer amplification gave nucleated cell count estimates. Profiled with immunoSEQ multiplex PCR; TCRdb holds only in-frame clones, not every one. D and trimming come from the DNA, and the V and J calls and clone size come from that table. The sample lists about 120,000 clones, roughly four fifths occurring once. The sequence came from a human donor in a cohort sampled during active COVID-19. The chain recombines TRBV27 with TRBJ2-2; 7 bases line up with TRBD1. Sample: peripheral blood. The CDR3 here is CASSLQGTGELFF. The DNA of the CDR3 is TGTGCCAGCAGCCTACAGGGGACCGGGGAGCTGTTTTTT.